These T cell receptor beta chains were read from a single sample in a study of shared clonotypes between healthy human individuals. TCRdb's table, derived via immunoSEQ multiplex PCR, lists solely in-frame clones and lacks some. The table shows roughly 590,000 clones, with roughly 95% occurring only once. The sequencing sample was made of naive CD8+ T cells sorted from blood. The receptors stem from a woman in her 30s in good health. Both conserved end residues are part of each CDR3. Size values are once, few and many counts, or a class for expanded clones, and some rows have none.

size,J,V,CDR3
-,TRBJ2-7,TRBV2,CAIERREGDEQYF
-,TRBJ2-7,TRBV2,CASSEDYEQYF
-,TRBJ2-1,TRBV15,CATSRDGPATTTDEQFF
-,TRBJ2-7,TRBV27,CASSLEFGRLAGVSQQYF
-,TRBJ2-7,TRBV7-9,CASSLEKYEQYF
-,TRBJ2-7,TRBV11-2,CASSLARDSHEQYF
-,TRBJ1-5,TRBV19,CASNREFYSNQPQHF
-,TRBJ1-1,TRBV10-2,CATGPPGINTEAFF
-,TRBJ2-1,TRBV7-6,CASSPTGGGSSYNEQFF
-,TRBJ2-1,TRBV5-3,CARSLFGQQNASYNEQFF
-,TRBJ2-7,TRBV5-6,CASSPSIQQLLAGNYEQYF
-,TRBJ2-3,TRBV13,CASSHWRESTDTQYF
-,TRBJ2-7,TRBV14,CASSQVLSSYEQYF
-,TRBJ2-1,TRBV10-2,CASSEWGLVYNEQFF
-,TRBJ2-7,TRBV28,CASRSVGGTHEQYF
-,TRBJ1-1,TRBV9,CASSTHTSEAFF
-,TRBJ2-3,TRBV15,CATSSSWGSTDTQYF
-,TRBJ2-1,TRBV13,CASRQGTGRNEQFF
-,TRBJ2-1,TRBV29-1,CSVVAGATNEQFF
-,TRBJ1-1,TRBV19,CASSIDPGTEAFF
-,TRBJ2-7,TRBV29-1,CSVEGLGLAGFGSYEQYF
-,TRBJ2-1,TRBV27,CASSHDSYYNEQFF
-,TRBJ2-1,TRBV10-3,CAISPNPTSRHEQFF
-,TRBJ2-4,TRBV2,CASLWSKGLVNIQYF
-,TRBJ2-1,TRBV7-6,CASSLERGYNEQFF
-,TRBJ2-7,TRBV27,CASRISAGATYEQYF
once,TRBJ2-1,TRBV5-8,CASSFASGLNNEQFF
-,TRBJ1-5,TRBV28,CASREIGGQPQHF